This TCR beta chain is from a study of blood T cell repertoires in COVID-19. Study-wide context: Italy, Spain and the United States were the sources of the convalescent and acute COVID-19 samples. In each case, the material was cDNA or gDNA derived from T cells, B-cell-depleted T cells, or PBMCs.

Original methodology: Reference gene primer amplification yielded estimated nucleated cell counts. Sequenced by immunoSEQ multiplex PCR; TCRdb stores in-frame clones only, minus some. For V, J and clone size, that table is used; D and trimming come from the DNA. In the table there are about 67,000 clones, around 88% of which are singletons. The CDR3 has 15 amino acids. The V end lost 3 bases, the J end lost 9 bases, and 18 bases lay between the germline ends. Germline-derived CDR1 and CDR2 are WSHSY and SAAADI. The rearrangement links TRBV10-2 to TRBJ2-1, with D perhaps TRBD2 (5 bases). Source material: peripheral blood. This TCR came from a woman aged 80 or older with acute or convalescent COVID-19. As DNA, the CDR3 is TGCGCCAGCAGTGAAGCGGAGGAATGGGTTGGTGAGCAGTTCTTC. It translates to CASSEAEEWVGEQFF.